This T cell receptor (beta chain) is drawn from a study of human T cells and chemical hapten exposure. Turning to the study itself: Patch tests applied 0.01% DPC to the upper back, read at 6 days. Overall study results and limits: Alopecia in all donors means immunity may differ from healthy individuals. Large CDR3 similarity clusters arose significantly more often from expanded TCRs than from controls.

Germline V lookup: CDR1 SGHRS, CDR2 YFSETQ. There are 16 residues in the CDR3. Deletions cut 3 bases from V and 6 bases from J, with 18 bases between. Time point of the sample: patch test 3, about 24 weeks after DPC sensitization. Treatment of the sample: therapeutic diphenylcyclopropenone sensitization with weekly scalp DPC. TCRdb redid the calling of the RACE reads with MiXCR, one entry per CDR3 protein. Of 30,000 or so distinct CDR3 sequences in the sample, approximately 5.8% were seen once. For this clonotype: What it recognizes is unknown.

This sequence originates from a man in his thirties or forties with alopecia areata. Some clones in this sample may be carry-over from other donors' samples. The material sequenced was whole blood, taken in connection with sensitization to the hapten diphenylcyclopropenone (DPC). The chain couples TRBV5-1 to TRBJ1-4; no clear D. CDR3 region: CASSSAPTARDEKLFF. In DNA, the CDR3 is TGCGCCAGCAGCTCGGCCCCGACCGCGAGGGATGAAAAACTGTTTTTT.